The source of this T cell receptor beta chain is a study of regulatory T cells in long-lasting Graves disease. Time point denoted: persistent/refractory GD, antithyroid drugs over 5 years with positive TRAb. The TCR library was made from RNA that had been extracted from PBMCs in TRIzol. V lost 2 bases and J 4 bases, leaving 16 bases between the germline ends. From germline, CDR1 is SGHRS and CDR2 YFSETQ. CDR3 length: 15 residues. Arm-PCR of CDR3 regions and iRepertoire HTBI primers were the basis on which TCR beta libraries were built. TCRdb independently ran MiXCR on the multiplex PCR reads; one entry per CDR3 protein. The sample yields more than 650,000 distinct CDR3 sequences, 30% seen once.

The chain combines TRBV5-1 with TRBJ2-7; tentatively, D is TRBD1 or TRBD2 (7 bases each). Source: peripheral blood mononuclear cells (PBMCs), taken when the disease was refractory, from a patient treated with antithyroid drugs. The TCR sequence derives from a female donor with Graves disease. The CDR3 here is CASSFLTGEGYEQYF. CDR3 sequence (DNA): TGCGCCAGCAGCTTCCTAACAGGGGAGGGGTACGAGCAGTACTTC.